This TCR beta chain was captured in a study of cytomegalovirus exposure and HLA in healthy donors (dated by TCRdb to 2016 to 2017). A note on the overall study: An earlier analysis of several hundred of the donors reported 250 to 300 Gb of sequence data and 120 million or so unique TCR beta sequences from 150 million to 200 million T cells. A later analysis re-analyzed previously published TCR beta repertoires from hundreds of donors and added high-resolution HLA genotyping to study TCR occurrence patterns. To predict cytomegalovirus infection status, the study combined high-throughput TCR immunosequencing, statistical association of individual TCRs with disease status, and machine learning. The study was designed to test whether signatures of past pathogen exposure could be identified by cataloging public T cell receptors. Donor age, sex, ethnicity and CMV serostatus were compiled together with the repertoire data. An early release that covered more than 550 HLA-typed donors contained approximately 300 gigabases of sequencing data and 85 million to 100 million unique TCR sequences. Because of strong linkage in the cohort, five DR-DQ haplotypes were treated as single units for association and clustering. Typing coverage differed by locus: A, B, C, DRB1 and DQB1 were typed in about 629-640 donors, DQA1 in about 500, DPA1 in 600 to 610, and DPB1 in 472. In an earlier analysis of a few hundred of the donors, high-throughput TCR beta sequencing was used to judge whether each TCR beta V gene segment behaved as functional or pseudogenic. HLA typing covered class I and class II loci at four-digit resolution. Every discovery cohort repertoire had been produced on one sequencing platform. The later analysis used no new phenotypic data to find candidate immune exposures, relying instead on TCR beta sequences and their occurrence across donors. A later genetic analysis took genome-wide SNP genotypes for 398 of the 666 donors and used that subset as a discovery cohort. A separate validation cohort of roughly 130 different subjects was used in addition to the 666-subject first cohort. The study used immunosequencing to profile the T cell repertoires of several hundred subjects and linked those repertoires to cytomegalovirus serostatus. Of the 300 to 400 genotyped donors, approximately 83% fell in the genetic ancestry cluster associated with self-reported Caucasian donors. Among around 400 genotyped donors of the cohort, an average of around 220,000 unique TCR beta nucleotide sequences was sequenced per donor, of which about 19% were non-productive.

This clone was seen more than once but under ten times. Which antigen it targets is not known. No much larger clonotype is one base removed from it; base qualities were not supplied. The germline V gene (reference sequence) gives CDR1 as WNHNN and CDR2 as SYGVQD. V and J are trimmed by 3 bases and 11 bases, and the gene matches miss 7 bases of the junction. Including cysteine and phenylalanine, the CDR3 has 13 amino acids. CDR3 DNA only is kept here, 39 bases in frame from base 1. Preparation of the library involved the immunoSEQ multiplex PCR assay. The multiplex PCR relied on a mix of 60 forward primers for TCR Vbeta segments and 13 reverse primers for TCR Jbeta segments. The CDR3 region of rearranged TCR beta genes was amplified from genomic DNA with a multiplex PCR assay. The amplified TCR beta libraries were sequenced on the Illumina HiSeq System as 87-base-pair reads. The study's own analysis went as follows. A later analysis tallied around 87 million unique TCR beta chains across the 666 repertoires, and approximately 9.9 million of those chains were shared by two or more donors. Raw reads were error-corrected and collapsed into unique sequences by a nearest-neighbor algorithm in which closely related sequences were merged to remove PCR and sequencing errors. Alignment of CDR3 sequences to IMGT reference sequences was used to assign V, D and J gene segments. For a sequence to be retained, a match of at least six nucleotides to both a V gene segment and a J gene segment was required. A rearrangement counted as productive if the CDR3 had no stop codons and remained in frame with V and J, and every other rearrangement counted as non-productive. Following IMGT convention, CDR3 was defined as the stretch from the second conserved V-encoded cysteine to the conserved J-encoded phenylalanine. Sequences without an unambiguous match to a single V gene segment were excluded from the earlier analysis of 450 to 650 of the donors. In an earlier analysis of almost 600 of the donors, a V segment was called functional when productive rearrangements were above 56.7%, and segregating when the standard deviation between donors exceeded 5%. A statistical classification framework was built to diagnose cytomegalovirus status from the catalog of TCR beta chain sequences. A later analysis assigned V and J genes by comparing TCR nucleotide sequences with IMGT/GENE-DB human TR gene sequences. The TCRdist pipeline was used in a later analysis to assign CDR3 sequences and most-parsimonious VDJ recombination scenarios. In a later analysis, each TCR beta chain was defined by its CDR3 amino acid sequence together with its V-gene family, and reads lacking a unique V-gene family were excluded. To address suspected cross-contamination and a sequencing artifact, a later analysis removed approximately 590 highly shared, low-generation-probability nucleotide sequences. A later analysis calculated a clonal expansion index for each public chain from normalized within-repertoire ranks of inferred template counts. In a later analysis, generation probabilities were computed using a VDJ recombination model fitted to out-of-frame rearrangements, and the results were checked against IGoR. In a later analysis, hypergeometric tests were used to score TCR-TCR, TCR-HLA and TCR-CMV co-occurrence, with a repertoire-size bias correction applied to TCR pairs. In a later analysis, false discovery rates were estimated by permuting HLA or CMV assignments 20 times. In a later analysis, co-occurring TCRs were grouped using DBSCAN, with TCRdist sequence similarity added in when clustering inside HLA-allele-positive subsets. Repertoires with fewer than 30,000 or more than 120,000 public chains, plus five repertoires with anomalous nucleotide sharing, were excluded from co-occurrence clustering. Not all clones reach the TCRdb copy of this immuneACCESS table, which keeps in-frame sequences only. Checked studies attribute under half of the gap to unresolved V genes and leave the rest unexplained. D and trimming were read from the DNA, whereas the V and J calls and clone size are those reported in that table. For this sample the table gives some 170,000 clones, of which roughly 9.5% were detected only once. The ten top clones hold approximately 1.3% of the sample.

The cohort was made up of 666 healthy bone marrow donors. Cohort members were all nominally healthy when sampled, although unrecorded immune exposures were likely present. The donor tested CMV seropositive, placing the donor among the approximately 290 seropositive members of the cohort. Each donor provided a peripheral blood sample, and peripheral blood mononuclear cells were used for TCR beta sequencing. The Qiagen DNeasy Blood Extraction Kit was used to extract genomic DNA from the blood cell samples. Broader findings and caveats from the paper: Strong co-occurrence of HLA alleles, especially DR and DQ, made assigning TCR associations to individual alleles difficult. In a later analysis, most CMV-associated TCR beta chains were found to appear HLA-restricted, with HLA associations seemingly driven largely by CMV exposure. A group of highly shared sequence variants was considered likely to be a technical artifact of the sequencing pipeline. The only immune exposure information available for the cohort was CMV serostatus. Compared with the approximately 700-donor mean, donors in an Asian-associated ancestry cluster had fewer N-insertions in productive TCRs, according to a later genetic analysis. In a later genetic analysis, a missense DCLRE1C variant was associated with V-gene and J-gene trimming of TCR beta chains, and the association was replicated in an independent cohort. In a later analysis, TCR association rates were found to vary across HLA loci, with the most associated TCRs seen for DRB1 alleles and the fewest for HLA-C alleles. HLA typing was unavailable for some donors at each locus, so association tests used only the typed subset. Most TCR sequences were observed very rarely across donors, whereas some public TCRs were present in many individuals. Only TCR beta chains were sequenced in this cohort, and the absence of alpha or paired-chain data limited detectable features. Presence/absence analyses assumed roughly uniform sequencing depth across donors, an assumption that may not hold. According to a later analysis, parvovirus B19, influenza, CMV and Epstein-Barr virus appeared linked to several top co-occurrence clusters. The authors suggested that the approach could potentially be generalized to other disease states and immunological phenotypes. In vitro tests confirmed that a few of the cytomegalovirus-associated TCR beta chains recognize cytomegalovirus antigens. The earlier analysis of around 600 of the donors excluded 15 to 20 rarely observed V segments, including chromosome 9 orphons, because counts were too low. In both the original and validation cohorts, the classifier was reported to diagnose cytomegalovirus status with high specificity and sensitivity. Compared with equally common non-associated chains, HLA-associated TCR beta chains in a later analysis were more clonally expanded and had lower generation probabilities. An earlier analysis of approximately 600 of the donors showed that most TCR beta V segments appeared in productive rearrangements either about 87% or about 30% of the time, which broadly matched IMGT annotations. Correlated functional status among segregating V segments might reflect linkage disequilibrium, but an unknown experimental factor could not be ruled out. A total of 150 or so TCR beta chains were listed by the study as associated with cytomegalovirus. A further reported finding was that TCR beta sequences accurately predicted the HLA-A and HLA-B alleles for most subjects in the first cohort. At a false discovery rate of 0.05, a later analysis linked some 17,000 TCR beta sequences to specific HLA alleles. Some IMGT-functional V segments, including TRBV6-2 and TRBV6-3, could not be told apart with the 87-base-pair reads, so those segments were excluded.

The V and J genes are TRBV10-1 and TRBJ2-1; the junction holds 7 bases that match TRBD2. Input material: PBMCs. The source of this sequence is a woman aged 30 to 39 in good health and CMV-seropositive. The DNA sequence is given as TGCGCCAGCAGTGAAAACGGGAGGCCGCAGCAGTTCTTC. Translation gives CASSENGRPQQFF.